These 15 T cell receptor beta chains share one sample of origin, sequenced in a study of identical twins. One entry per CDR3 protein results from TCRdb running MiXCR on the 5' RACE reads. The sample shows some 500,000 distinct CDR3 sequences, under 25% of them seen only once. These data were also filed under a second study, of T cells expressing NK-cell markers.

The sample comprised CD4+ T cells sorted from blood. The receptor set was obtained from a woman aged 18-29 years in good health.

The V gene is TRBV20-1, the J gene TRBJ1-2; D call uncertain. The CDR3 is made up of 13 amino acids. The V gene lost 1 base and the J gene lost 4 bases, with 10 bases spanning the gap. Per the germline V gene, CDR1 is DFQATT and CDR2 is SNEGSKA (reference sequence). CDR3 nucleotides: TGCAGTGCTAGAGTTGGCGGCAGCTATGGCTACACCTTC. Protein product: CSARVGGSYGYTF.

This clonotype was counted between two and nine times. The CDR3 nucleotides are TGCGCCAGCAGCCACGACCGTGAGTCAGATGAAGCTTTCTTT. Its protein is CASSHDRESDEAFF. This rearrangement joins TRBV4-1 to TRBJ1-1; no firm D call. The CDR3 totals 14 residues. Trimming shortened V by 3 bases and J by 7 bases, and 15 bases separated the two germline ends. CDR1 MGHRA and CDR2 YSYEKL come from the germline V gene.

A few counts support this clonotype. The chain joins TRBV6-1 to TRBJ2-7; D is perhaps TRBD1 (8 bases). V was cut by 6 bases and J by 4 bases, with 16 bases left in between. Germline CDR1 reads MNHNS; CDR2 reads SASEGT. This CDR3 has 14 residues. The CDR3 sequence is CASRGAGDRYEQYF. The CDR3 DNA reads TGTGCCAGCAGGGGGGCGGGGGACAGGTACGAGCAGTACTTC.

The chain employs TRBV7-9 and TRBJ2-2, with 9 bases identical to TRBD1. This CDR3 spans 17 amino acids. Germline-derived CDR1 and CDR2 are SEHNR and FQNEAQ (reference sequence). Trimming at V came to 4 bases and at J to 6 bases, leaving 12 bases not matched to a gene. This CDR3 reads CASSSTPGTGKAGELFF. CDR3 coding DNA: TGTGCCAGCAGCTCCACCCCCGGGACAGGGAAGGCCGGGGAGCTGTTTTTT. The complete variable domain, with remaining parts taken from reference TRBV7-9 and TRBJ2-2, reads DTGVSQNPRHKITKRGQNVTFRCDPISEHNRLYWYRQTLGQGPEFLTYFQNEAQLEKSRLLSDRFSAERPKGSFSTLEIQRTEQGDSAMYLCASSSTPGTGKAGELFFGEGSRLTVL.

This sequence joins TRBV5-1 and TRBJ1-1; 8 positions match TRBD1. In germline, CDR1 is SGHRS, CDR2 YFSETQ. The CDR3 covers 15 residues. V shed 0 bases and J 2 bases; nucleotides not matched to a gene: 3. This CDR3 reads CASSLDRGINTEAFF. The DNA of the CDR3 is TGCGCCAGCAGCTTGGACAGGGGGATTAACACTGAAGCTTTCTTT.

The CDR3 protein is CASTLTSGTSGANVLTF. The CDR3 DNA follows: TGTGCCAGCACCCTGACTAGCGGAACATCTGGGGCCAACGTCCTGACTTTC. The chain couples TRBV12-3 or TRBV12-4 to TRBJ2-6, with TRBD2 matching over 9 bases. The V gene end was trimmed by 7 bases and the J gene end by 1 base; junction bases not matched to a gene: 8. The CDR3 contains 17 residues.

The gene calls are TRBV7-2 and TRBJ1-2; D ambiguous. Trimming pared 5 bases from V and 4 bases from J, leaving 11 bases between. Looked up from germline, CDR1 is SGHTA and CDR2 is FQGNSA. This CDR3 comprises 13 residues. As DNA, the CDR3 is TGTGCCAGCAGCCCCCGGACGGCCTATGGCTACACCTTC. This codes for CASSPRTAYGYTF.

The table lists this clonotype with many counts. The rearrangement uses TRBV7-9 and TRBJ2-2; 12 bases match TRBD2. V shed 5 bases and J 2 bases; nucleotides not matched to a gene: 3. Germline CDR1 SEHNR, CDR2 FQNEAQ (reference sequence). This CDR3 is built from 16 residues. CDR3 region: CASSPGLAGNTGELFF. The CDR3 region has the DNA TGTGCCAGCAGCCCCGGACTAGCGGGAAACACCGGGGAGCTGTTTTTT.

V gene TRBV19 combines with J gene TRBJ1-2, with a possible D match to TRBD1 (5 bases). This CDR3 region has 12 residues. The V gene's germline CDR1 is LNHDA and CDR2 SQIVND (reference sequence). V was trimmed by 8 bases and J by 7 bases, leaving 14 bases between them. The CDR3 is CASFRDSGGYTF. CDR3 nucleotide sequence: TGTGCCAGTTTTAGGGACTCTGGTGGCTACACCTTC.

The chain links TRBV5-1 to TRBJ2-1, with D perhaps matching TRBD2 (5 bases). CDR3 length equals 15 residues. The V end lost 6 bases, the J end lost 5 bases, and 18 bases lay between the germline ends. Germline CDR1 and CDR2: SGHRS and YFSETQ. This chain's CDR3 is CASNRSPGLDNEQFF. The CDR3 nucleotides read TGCGCCAGCAATAGGTCCCCCGGACTGGACAATGAGCAGTTCTTC.

The rearrangement joins TRBV4-3 to TRBJ2-7, with D unclear. Trimming removed 1 base from V and 3 bases from J, with 10 bases in between. The CDR3 is 14 residues long. Germline values: CDR1 LGHNA, CDR2 YSLEER. CDR3 loop: CASSQGEGGYEQYF. The CDR3 DNA reads as TGCGCCAGCAGCCAAGGGGAAGGCGGCTACGAGCAGTACTTC.

J is TRBJ2-1 and V is TRBV20-1; D gene unclear. V lost 5 bases and J lost 5, with 13 bases in between. This CDR3 has 13 residues. Germline V gene lookup returns CDR1 DFQATT and CDR2 SNEGSKA (reference sequence). CDR3 sequence (DNA): TGCAGTGCTTCACGTACACCCAACAATGAGCAGTTCTTC. Translated, it gives CSASRTPNNEQFF.

This clonotype was recorded only once. The DNA for the CDR3 is TGTGCCAGCAGCATCCGACCTCAACCAGATACGCAGTATTTT. It encodes CASSIRPQPDTQYF. V and J are TRBV11-2 and TRBJ2-3, with D unresolved. CDR3 length: 14 amino acids. The V end was cut by 5 bases, the J end by 4 bases, with 13 bases between. Germline-derived CDR1 and CDR2 are SGHAT and FQNNGV. Supplemented by reference TRBV11-2 and TRBJ2-3, the full variable domain reads EAGVAQSPRYKIIEKRQSVAFWCNPISGHATLYWYQQILGQGPKLLIQFQNNGVVDDSQLPKDRFSAERLKGVDSTLKIQPAKLEDSAVYLCASSIRPQPDTQYFGPGTRLTVL.

This clonotype was detected only a few times. V is TRBV25-1 and J is TRBJ2-7; the D is unclear. CDR1 is MGHDK and CDR2 is SYGVNS in the germline V gene. The CDR3 sequence is 14 residues long. Deletions cut 3 bases from V and 8 bases from J, with 17 bases between. The CDR3 bases are TGTGCCAGCAGTGATCACCTGACTGATTACAAGCAGTACTTC. Residues: CASSDHLTDYKQYF.

The chain has TRBV2 and TRBJ1-4, with 8 bases matching TRBD1. With V trimmed by 7 bases and J by 10 bases, 5 bases remained unmatched. This CDR3 has 12 residues. The germline V gene encodes CDR1 SNHLY and CDR2 FYNNEI. The CDR3 region is CASIQGAGKLFF. DNA of the CDR3: TGTGCCAGCATCCAGGGGGCAGGAAAACTGTTTTTT.